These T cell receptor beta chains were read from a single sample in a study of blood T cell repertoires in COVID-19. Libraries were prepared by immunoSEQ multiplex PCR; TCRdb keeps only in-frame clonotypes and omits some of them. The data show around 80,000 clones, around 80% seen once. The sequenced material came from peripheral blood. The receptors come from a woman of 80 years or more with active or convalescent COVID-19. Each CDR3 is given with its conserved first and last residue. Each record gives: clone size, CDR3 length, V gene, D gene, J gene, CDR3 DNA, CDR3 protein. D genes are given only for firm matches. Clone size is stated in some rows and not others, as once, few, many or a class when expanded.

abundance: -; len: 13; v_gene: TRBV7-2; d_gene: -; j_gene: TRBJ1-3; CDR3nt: TGTGCCAGCAGCGAAGCAGGGCCGGACACCATATATTTT; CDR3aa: CASSEAGPDTIYF
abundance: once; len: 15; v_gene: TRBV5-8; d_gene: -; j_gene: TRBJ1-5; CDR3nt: TGTGCCAGCAGCTGGGGGGATTCTGGCAATCAGCCCCAGCATTTT; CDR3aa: CASSWGDSGNQPQHF
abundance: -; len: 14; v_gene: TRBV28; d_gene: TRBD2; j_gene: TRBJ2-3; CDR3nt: TGTGCCAGCAGCTCCGGGACTACCTTTGATACGCAGTATTTT; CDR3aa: CASSSGTTFDTQYF
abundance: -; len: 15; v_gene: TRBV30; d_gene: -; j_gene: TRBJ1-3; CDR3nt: TGTGCCTGGAATTTTGGGGGGGCGGAGAGAAACACCATATATTTT; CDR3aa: CAWNFGGAERNTIYF
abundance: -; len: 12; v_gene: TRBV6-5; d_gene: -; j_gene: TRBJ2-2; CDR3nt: TGTGCCAGCAGTCTAATTTCCGGGGAGCTGTTTTTT; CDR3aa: CASSLISGELFF
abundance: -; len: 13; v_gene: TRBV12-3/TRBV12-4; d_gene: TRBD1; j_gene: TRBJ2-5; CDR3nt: TGTGCCAGCACCTCCCAGGGGGCAGAGACCCAGTACTTC; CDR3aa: CASTSQGAETQYF
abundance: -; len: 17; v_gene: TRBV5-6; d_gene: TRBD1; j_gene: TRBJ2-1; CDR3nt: TGTGCCAGCAGCTTATACGGACAGGGTACGGGGTACAATGAGCAGTTCTTC; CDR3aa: CASSLYGQGTGYNEQFF
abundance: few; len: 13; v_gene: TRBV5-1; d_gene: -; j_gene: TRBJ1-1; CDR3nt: TGCGCCAGCAGCGGAACAGGGAAAGCTGAAGCTTTCTTT; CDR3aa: CASSGTGKAEAFF
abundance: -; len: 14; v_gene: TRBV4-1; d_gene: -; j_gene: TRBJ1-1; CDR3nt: TGCGCCAGCAGCCAAGAAAGGGGGGGGACTGAAGCTTTCTTT; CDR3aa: CASSQERGGTEAFF
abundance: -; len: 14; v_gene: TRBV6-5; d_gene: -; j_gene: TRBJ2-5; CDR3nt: TGTGCCAGCAGTTACTCGAACTTCCAAGAGACCCAGTACTTC; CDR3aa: CASSYSNFQETQYF
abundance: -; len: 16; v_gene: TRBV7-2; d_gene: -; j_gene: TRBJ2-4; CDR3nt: TGTGCCAGCAGCTTACGGAGCGGACTAGCCAAAAACATTCAGTACTTC; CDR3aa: CASSLRSGLAKNIQYF
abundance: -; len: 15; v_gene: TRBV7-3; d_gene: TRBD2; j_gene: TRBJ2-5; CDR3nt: TGTGCCAGCAGCGTAAGCGGGGGGGCCCTTGAGACCCAGTACTTC; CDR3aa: CASSVSGGALETQYF
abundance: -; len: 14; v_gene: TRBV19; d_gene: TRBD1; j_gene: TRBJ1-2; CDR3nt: TGTGCCAGTACTGCGGGACAGGAGACCTATGGCTACACCTTC; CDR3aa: CASTAGQETYGYTF
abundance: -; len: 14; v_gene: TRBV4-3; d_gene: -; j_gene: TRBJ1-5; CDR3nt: TGCGCCAGCAGCCATGGGCAGTCCGATCAGCCCCAGCATTTT; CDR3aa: CASSHGQSDQPQHF
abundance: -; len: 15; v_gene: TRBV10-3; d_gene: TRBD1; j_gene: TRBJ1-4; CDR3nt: TGTGCCATCAGTGAGCTACAGGGGGGGGGAGAAAAACTGTTTTTT; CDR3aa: CAISELQGGGEKLFF
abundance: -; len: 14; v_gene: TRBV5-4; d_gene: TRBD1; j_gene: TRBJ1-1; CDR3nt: TGTGCCAGCAGCCCAACAACAGGGGACATTGAAGCTTTCTTT; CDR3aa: CASSPTTGDIEAFF
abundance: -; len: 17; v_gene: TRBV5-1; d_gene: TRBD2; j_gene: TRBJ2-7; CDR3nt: TGCGCCAGCAGCTGGGGAAGCGGGGGGGCGTTGTTCTACGAGCAGTACTTC; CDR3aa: CASSWGSGGALFYEQYF
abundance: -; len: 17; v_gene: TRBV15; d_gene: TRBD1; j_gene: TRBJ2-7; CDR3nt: TGTGCCACCAGCAGAGGGGGACAGGGATTTCCTACCTACGAGCAGTACTTC; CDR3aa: CATSRGGQGFPTYEQYF